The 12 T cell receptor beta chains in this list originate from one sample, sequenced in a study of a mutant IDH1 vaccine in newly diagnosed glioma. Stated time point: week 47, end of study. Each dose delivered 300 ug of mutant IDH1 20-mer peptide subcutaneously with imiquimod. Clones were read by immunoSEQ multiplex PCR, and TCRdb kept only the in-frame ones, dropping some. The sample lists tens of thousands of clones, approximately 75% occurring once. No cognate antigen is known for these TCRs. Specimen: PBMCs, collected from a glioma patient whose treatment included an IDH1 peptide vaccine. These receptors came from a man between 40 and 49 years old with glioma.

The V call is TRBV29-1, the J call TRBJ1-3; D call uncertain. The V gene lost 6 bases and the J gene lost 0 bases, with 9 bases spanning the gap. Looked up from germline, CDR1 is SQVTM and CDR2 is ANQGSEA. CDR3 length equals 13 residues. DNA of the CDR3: TGCAGCGTCCCCGGAGACTCTGGAAACACCATATATTTT. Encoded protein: CSVPGDSGNTIYF.

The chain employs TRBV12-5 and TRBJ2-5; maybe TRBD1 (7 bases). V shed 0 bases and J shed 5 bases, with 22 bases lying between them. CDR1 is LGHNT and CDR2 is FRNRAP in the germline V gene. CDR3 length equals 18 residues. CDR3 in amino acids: CASGLVPGDRVTVETQYF. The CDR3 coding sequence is TGTGCTAGTGGTTTGGTACCGGGGGACAGAGTAACGGTGGAGACCCAGTACTTC.

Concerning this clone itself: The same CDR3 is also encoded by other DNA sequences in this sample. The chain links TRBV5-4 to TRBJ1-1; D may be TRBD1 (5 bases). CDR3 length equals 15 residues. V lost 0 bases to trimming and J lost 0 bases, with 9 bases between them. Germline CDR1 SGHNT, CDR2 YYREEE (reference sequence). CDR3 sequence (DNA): TGTGCCAGCAGCTTGGAAGCAGGGATGAACACTGAAGCTTTCTTT. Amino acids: CASSLEAGMNTEAFF. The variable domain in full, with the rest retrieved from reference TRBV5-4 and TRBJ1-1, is ETGVTQSPTHLIKTRGQQVTLRCSSQSGHNTVSWYQQALGQGPQFIFQYYREEENGRGNFPPRFSGLQFPNYSSELNVNALELDDSALYLCASSLEAGMNTEAFFGQGTRLTVV.

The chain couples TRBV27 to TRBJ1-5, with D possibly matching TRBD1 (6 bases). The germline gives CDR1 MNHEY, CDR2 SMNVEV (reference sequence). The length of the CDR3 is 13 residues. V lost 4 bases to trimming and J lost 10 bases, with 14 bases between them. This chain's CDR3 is CASSSTGSGPQHF. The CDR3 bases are TGTGCCAGCAGTTCCACAGGGTCGGGCCCCCAGCATTTT.

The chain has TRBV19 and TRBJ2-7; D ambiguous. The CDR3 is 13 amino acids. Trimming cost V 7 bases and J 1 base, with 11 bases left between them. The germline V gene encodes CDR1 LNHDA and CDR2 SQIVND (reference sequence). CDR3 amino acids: CASKDTSSYEQYF. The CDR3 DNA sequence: TGTGCCAGTAAAGACACCTCATCCTACGAGCAGTACTTC.

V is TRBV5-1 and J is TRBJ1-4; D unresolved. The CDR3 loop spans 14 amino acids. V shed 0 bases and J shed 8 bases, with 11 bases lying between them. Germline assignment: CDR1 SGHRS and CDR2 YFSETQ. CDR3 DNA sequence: TGCGCCAGCAGCTTGGCCTACTGGGAGGAAAAACTGTTTTTT. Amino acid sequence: CASSLAYWEEKLFF. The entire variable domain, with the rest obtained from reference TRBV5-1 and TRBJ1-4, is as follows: KAGVTQTPRYLIKTRGQQVTLSCSPISGHRSVSWYQQTPGQGLQFLFEYFSETQRNKGNFPGRFSGRQFSNSRSEMNVSTLELGDSALYLCASSLAYWEEKLFFGSGTQLSVL.

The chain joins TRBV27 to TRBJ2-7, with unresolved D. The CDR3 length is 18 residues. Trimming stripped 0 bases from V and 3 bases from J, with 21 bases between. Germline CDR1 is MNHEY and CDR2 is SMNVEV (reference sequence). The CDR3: CASSLSTVPALSLYEQYF. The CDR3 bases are TGTGCCAGCAGTTTATCGACGGTTCCCGCCCTCTCCCTCTACGAGCAGTACTTC.

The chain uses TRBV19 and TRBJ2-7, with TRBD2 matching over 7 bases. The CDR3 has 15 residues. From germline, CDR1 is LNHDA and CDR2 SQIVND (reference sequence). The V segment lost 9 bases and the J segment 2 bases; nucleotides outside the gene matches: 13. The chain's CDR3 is CASRRAAGFPYEQYF. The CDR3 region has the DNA TGTGCCAGCCGCCGCGCAGCGGGGTTTCCCTACGAGCAGTACTTC.

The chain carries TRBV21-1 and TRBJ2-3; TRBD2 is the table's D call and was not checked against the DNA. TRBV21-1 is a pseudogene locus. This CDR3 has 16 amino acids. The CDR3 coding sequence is TGTGCCAGCAGCAAAGTAAGGGCGGGGGGGATAGATACGCAGTATTTT. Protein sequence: CASSKVRAGGIDTQYF.

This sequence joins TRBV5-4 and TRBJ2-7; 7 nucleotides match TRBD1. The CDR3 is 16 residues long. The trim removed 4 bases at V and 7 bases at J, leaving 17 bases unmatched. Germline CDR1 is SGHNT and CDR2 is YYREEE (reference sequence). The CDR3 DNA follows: TGTGCCAGCAGCCCTGAGGGGGCCAGGTATCTACGGGAGCAGTACTTC. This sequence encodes CASSPEGARYLREQYF.

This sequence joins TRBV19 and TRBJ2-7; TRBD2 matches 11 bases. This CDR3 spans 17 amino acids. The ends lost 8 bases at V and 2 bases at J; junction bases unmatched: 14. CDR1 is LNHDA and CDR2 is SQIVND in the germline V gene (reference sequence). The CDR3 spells CASSTWASGRRTYEQYF. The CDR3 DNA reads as TGTGCCAGTTCTACATGGGCTAGCGGGAGGAGAACCTACGAGCAGTACTTC.

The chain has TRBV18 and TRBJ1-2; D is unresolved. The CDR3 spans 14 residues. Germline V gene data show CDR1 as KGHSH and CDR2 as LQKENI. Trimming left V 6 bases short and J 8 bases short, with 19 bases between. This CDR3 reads CASSSMDGPIGYTF. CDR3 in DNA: TGTGCCAGCTCCTCGATGGACGGCCCTATCGGCTACACCTTC. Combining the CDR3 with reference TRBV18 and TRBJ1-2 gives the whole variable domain NAGVMQNPRHLVRRRGQEARLRCSPMKGHSHVYWYRQLPEEGLKFMVYLQKENIIDESGMPKERFSAEFPKEGPSILRIQQVVRGDSAAYFCASSSMDGPIGYTFGSGTRLTVV.